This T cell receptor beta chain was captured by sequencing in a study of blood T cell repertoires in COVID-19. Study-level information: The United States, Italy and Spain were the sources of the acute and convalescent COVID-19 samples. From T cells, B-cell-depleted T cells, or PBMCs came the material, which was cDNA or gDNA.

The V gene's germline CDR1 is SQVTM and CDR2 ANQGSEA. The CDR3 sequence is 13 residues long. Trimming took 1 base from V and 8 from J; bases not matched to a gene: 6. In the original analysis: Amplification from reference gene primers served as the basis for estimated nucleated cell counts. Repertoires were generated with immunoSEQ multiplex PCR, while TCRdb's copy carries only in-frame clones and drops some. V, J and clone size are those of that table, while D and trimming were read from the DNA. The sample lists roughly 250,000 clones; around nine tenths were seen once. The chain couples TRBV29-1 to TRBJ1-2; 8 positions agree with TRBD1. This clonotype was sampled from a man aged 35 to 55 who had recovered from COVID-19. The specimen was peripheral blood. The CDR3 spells CSVEAQGAGGYTF. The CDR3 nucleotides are TGCAGCGTTGAAGCCCAGGGGGCCGGAGGCTACACCTTC.